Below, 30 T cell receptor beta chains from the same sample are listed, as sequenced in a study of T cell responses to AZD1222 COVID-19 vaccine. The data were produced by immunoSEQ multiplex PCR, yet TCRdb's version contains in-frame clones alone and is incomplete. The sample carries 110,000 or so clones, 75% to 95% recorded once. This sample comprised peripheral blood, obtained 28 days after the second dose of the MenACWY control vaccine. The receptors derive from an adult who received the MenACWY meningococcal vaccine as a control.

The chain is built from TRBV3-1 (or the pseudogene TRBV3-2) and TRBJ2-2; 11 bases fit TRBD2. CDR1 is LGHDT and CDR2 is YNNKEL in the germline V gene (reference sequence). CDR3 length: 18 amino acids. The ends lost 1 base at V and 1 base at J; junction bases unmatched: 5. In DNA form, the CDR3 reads TGTGCCAGCAGCCAAGGGGCTAGCGGGAGGCTGAACACCGGGGAGCTGTTTTTT. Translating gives CASSQGASGRLNTGELFF.

Written as DNA, the CDR3 is TGTGCCACCAGTCCATCCCGGGACTATAGCTCTGGGGCCAACGTCCTGACTTTC. Amino acids: CATSPSRDYSSGANVLTF. This sequence joins TRBV24-1 and TRBJ2-6; TRBD2 aligns across 7 bases. The CDR3 is 18 residues long. V lost 6 bases and J lost 0; bases outside the gene matches: 10. Germline values: CDR1 KGHDR, CDR2 SFDVKD.

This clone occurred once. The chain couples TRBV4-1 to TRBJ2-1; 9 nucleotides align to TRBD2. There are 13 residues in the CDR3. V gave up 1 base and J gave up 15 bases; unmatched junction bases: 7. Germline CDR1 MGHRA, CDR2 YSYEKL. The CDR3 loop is CASSQGYGTSRFF. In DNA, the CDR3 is TGCGCCAGCAGCCAAGGATACGGGACTAGCCGGTTCTTC.

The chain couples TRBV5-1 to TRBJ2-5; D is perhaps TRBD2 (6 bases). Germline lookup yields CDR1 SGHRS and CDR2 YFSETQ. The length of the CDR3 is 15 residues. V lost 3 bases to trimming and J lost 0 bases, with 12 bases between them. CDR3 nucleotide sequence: TGCGCCAGCAGCTGGACCTTAGCGGACCAAGAGACCCAGTACTTC. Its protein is CASSWTLADQETQYF.

CDR3 DNA: TGCGCCAGCAGCTCATTCTTGGAAGGACTACCGGGCACAGATACGCAGTATTTT. It encodes CASSSFLEGLPGTDTQYF. The chain has TRBV5-1 and TRBJ2-3, with TRBD2 as a possible D gene (6 bases). The CDR3 runs 18 residues. In germline, CDR1 is SGHRS, CDR2 YFSETQ. V was clipped by 3 bases and J by 1 base, with 21 bases between them.

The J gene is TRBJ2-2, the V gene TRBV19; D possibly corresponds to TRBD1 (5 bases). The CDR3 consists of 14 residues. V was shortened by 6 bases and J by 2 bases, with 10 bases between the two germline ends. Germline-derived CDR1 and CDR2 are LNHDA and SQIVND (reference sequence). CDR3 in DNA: TGTGCCAGTAGCGTCAGGGTAAACACCGGGGAGCTGTTTTTT. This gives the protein CASSVRVNTGELFF.

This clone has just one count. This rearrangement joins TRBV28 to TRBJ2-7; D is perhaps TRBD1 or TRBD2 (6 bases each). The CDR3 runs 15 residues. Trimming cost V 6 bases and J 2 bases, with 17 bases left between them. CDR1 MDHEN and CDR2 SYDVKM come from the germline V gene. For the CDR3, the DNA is TGTGCCAGCAGCTCCACGCCCGGGGGCCCCTACGAGCAGTACTTC. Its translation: CASSSTPGGPYEQYF.

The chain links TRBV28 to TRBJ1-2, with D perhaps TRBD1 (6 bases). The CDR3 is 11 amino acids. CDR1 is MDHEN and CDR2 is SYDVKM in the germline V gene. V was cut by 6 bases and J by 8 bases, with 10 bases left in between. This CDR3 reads CASRSRGGYTF. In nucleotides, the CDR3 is TGTGCCAGCAGATCCAGGGGCGGCTACACCTTC.

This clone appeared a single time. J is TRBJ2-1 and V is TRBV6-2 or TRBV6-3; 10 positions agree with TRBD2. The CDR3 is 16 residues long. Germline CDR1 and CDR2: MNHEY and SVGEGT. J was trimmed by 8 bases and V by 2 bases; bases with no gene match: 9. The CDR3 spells CASSYGSTSGVDEQFF. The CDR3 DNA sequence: TGTGCCAGCAGTTACGGTAGTACTAGCGGGGTCGATGAGCAGTTCTTC.

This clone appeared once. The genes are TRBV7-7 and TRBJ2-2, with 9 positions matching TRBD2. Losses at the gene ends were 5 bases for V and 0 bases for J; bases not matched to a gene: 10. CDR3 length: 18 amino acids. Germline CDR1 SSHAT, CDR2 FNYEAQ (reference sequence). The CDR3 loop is CASSLQRPSGTNTGELFF. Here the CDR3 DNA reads TGTGCCAGCAGCCTCCAGAGACCTAGCGGGACGAACACCGGGGAGCTGTTTTTT.

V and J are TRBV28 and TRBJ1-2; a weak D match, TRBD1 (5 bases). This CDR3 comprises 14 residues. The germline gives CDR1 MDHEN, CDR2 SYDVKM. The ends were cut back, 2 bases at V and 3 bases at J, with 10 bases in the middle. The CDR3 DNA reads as TGTGCCAGCAGTTTAGGGGGAAAGGACTATGGCTACACCTTC. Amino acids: CASSLGGKDYGYTF.

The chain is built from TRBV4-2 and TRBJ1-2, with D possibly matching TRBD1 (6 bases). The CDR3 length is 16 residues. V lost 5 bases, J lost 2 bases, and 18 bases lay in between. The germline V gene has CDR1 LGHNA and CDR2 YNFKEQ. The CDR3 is CASSAWTAAENYGYTF. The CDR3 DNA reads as TGTGCCAGCAGCGCGTGGACAGCCGCAGAGAACTATGGCTACACCTTC.

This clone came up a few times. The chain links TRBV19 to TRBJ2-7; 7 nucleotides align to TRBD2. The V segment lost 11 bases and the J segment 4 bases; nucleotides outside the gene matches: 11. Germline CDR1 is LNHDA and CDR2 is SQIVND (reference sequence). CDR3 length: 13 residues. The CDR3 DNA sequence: TGTGCCGCCTCTAGGGAGGGCCCGTACGAGCAGTACTTC. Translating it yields CAASREGPYEQYF.

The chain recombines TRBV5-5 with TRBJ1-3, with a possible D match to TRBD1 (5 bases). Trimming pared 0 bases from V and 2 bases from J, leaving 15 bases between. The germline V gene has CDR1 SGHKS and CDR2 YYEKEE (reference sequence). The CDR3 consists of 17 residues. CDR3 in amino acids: CASSLVRWAGTGNTIYF. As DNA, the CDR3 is TGTGCCAGCAGCTTGGTTCGGTGGGCAGGGACTGGAAACACCATATATTTT. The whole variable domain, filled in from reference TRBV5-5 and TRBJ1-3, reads DAGVTQSPTHLIKTRGQQVTLRCSPISGHKSVSWYQQVLGQGPQFIFQYYEKEERGRGNFPDRFSARQFPNYSSELNVNALLLGDSALYLCASSLVRWAGTGNTIYFGEGSWLTVV.

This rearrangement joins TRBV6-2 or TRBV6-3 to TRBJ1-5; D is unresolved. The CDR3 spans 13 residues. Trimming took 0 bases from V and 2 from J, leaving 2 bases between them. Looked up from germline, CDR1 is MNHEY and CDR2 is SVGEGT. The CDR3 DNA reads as TGTGCCAGCAGTTACTCACGCAATCAGCCCCAGCATTTT. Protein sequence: CASSYSRNQPQHF.

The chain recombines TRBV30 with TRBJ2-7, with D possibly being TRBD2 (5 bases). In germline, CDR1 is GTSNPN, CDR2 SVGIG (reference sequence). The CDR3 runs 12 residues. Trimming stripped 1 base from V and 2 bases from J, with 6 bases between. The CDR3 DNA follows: TGTGCCTGGAGTGGAGGGCCCTACGAGCAGTACTTC. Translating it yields CAWSGGPYEQYF.

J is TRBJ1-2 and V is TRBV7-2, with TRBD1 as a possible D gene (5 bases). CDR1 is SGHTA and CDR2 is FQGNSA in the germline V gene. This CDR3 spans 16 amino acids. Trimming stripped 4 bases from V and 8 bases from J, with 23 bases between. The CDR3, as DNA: TGTGCCAGCAGCTCCGGCCGGGACTCCGGTTTTGGGGGCTACACCTTC. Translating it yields CASSSGRDSGFGGYTF. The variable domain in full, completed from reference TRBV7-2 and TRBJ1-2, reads GAGVSQSPSNKVTEKGKDVELRCDPISGHTALYWYRQSLGQGLEFLIYFQGNSAPDKSGLPSDRFSAERTGGSVSTLTIQRTQQEDSAVYLCASSSGRDSGFGGYTFGSGTRLTVV.

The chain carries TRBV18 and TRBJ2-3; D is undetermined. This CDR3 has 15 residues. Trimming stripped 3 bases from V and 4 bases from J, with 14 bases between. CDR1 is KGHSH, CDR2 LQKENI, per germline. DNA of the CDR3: TGTGCCAGCTCACCTGCGATATACTTGGCAGATACGCAGTATTTT. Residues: CASSPAIYLADTQYF.

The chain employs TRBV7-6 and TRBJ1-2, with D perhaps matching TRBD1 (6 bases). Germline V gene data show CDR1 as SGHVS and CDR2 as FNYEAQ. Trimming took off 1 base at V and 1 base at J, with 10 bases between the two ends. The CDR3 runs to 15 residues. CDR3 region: CASSLGDIYNYGYTF. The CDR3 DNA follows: TGTGCCAGCAGCTTAGGGGACATTTATAACTATGGCTACACCTTC.

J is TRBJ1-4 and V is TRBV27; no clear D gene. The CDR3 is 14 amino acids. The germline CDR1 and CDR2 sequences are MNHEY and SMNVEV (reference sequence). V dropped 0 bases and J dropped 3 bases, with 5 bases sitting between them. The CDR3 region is CASSLSRSNEKLFF. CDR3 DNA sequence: TGTGCCAGCAGTTTATCCAGGTCTAATGAAAAACTGTTTTTT. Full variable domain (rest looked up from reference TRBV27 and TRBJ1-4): EAQVTQNPRYLITVTGKKLTVTCSQNMNHEYMSWYRQDPGLGLRQIYYSMNVEVTDKGDVPEGYKVSRKEKRNFPLILESPSPNQTSLYFCASSLSRSNEKLFFGSGTQLSVL.

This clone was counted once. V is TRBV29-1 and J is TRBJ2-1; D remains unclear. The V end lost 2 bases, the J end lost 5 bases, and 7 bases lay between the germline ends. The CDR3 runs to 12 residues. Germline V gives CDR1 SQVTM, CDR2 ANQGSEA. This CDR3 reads CSVESNNNEQFF. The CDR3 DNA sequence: TGCAGCGTTGAATCCAACAACAATGAGCAGTTCTTC.

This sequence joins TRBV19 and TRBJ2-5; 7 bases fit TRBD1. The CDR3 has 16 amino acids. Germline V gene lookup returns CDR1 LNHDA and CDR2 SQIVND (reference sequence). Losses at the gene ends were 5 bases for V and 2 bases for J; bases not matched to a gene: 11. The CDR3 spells CASSSGTVGGQETQYF. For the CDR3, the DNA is TGTGCCAGTAGTTCGGGGACAGTTGGGGGACAAGAGACCCAGTACTTC.

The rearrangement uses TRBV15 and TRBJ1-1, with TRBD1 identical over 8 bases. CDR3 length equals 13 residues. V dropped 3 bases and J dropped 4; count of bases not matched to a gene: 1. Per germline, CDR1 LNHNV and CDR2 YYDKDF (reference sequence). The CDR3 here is CATSRDRATEAFF. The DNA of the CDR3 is TGTGCCACCAGCAGGGACAGGGCCACTGAAGCTTTCTTT.

CDR3 sequence reads: CASSASSYNSPLHF. Written as DNA, the CDR3 is TGTGCCAGCTCCGCGAGCTCCTATAATTCACCCCTCCACTTT. The J gene is TRBJ1-6, the V gene TRBV18, with unresolved D. CDR1 KGHSH and CDR2 LQKENI come from the germline V gene. The ends were cut back, 6 bases at V and 0 bases at J, with 6 bases in the middle. The CDR3 is made up of 14 amino acids.

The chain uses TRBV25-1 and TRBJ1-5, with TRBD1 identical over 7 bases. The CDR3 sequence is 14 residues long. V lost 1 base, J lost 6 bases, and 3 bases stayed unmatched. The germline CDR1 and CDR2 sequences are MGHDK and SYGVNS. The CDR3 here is CASSESTGSQPQHF. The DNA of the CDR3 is TGTGCCAGCAGTGAATCGACAGGGAGTCAGCCCCAGCATTTT.

The CDR3 nucleotides read TGTGCCAGCAGTCTCCGGGAAGGTGAAAAACTGTTTTTT. This gives the protein CASSLREGEKLFF. V gene TRBV27 combines with J gene TRBJ1-4, with D hard to call. The V end was cut by 5 bases, the J end by 7 bases, with 11 bases between. The CDR3 length is 13 residues. Germline V CDR1 and CDR2: MNHEY, SMNVEV (reference sequence). The full variable domain, its missing parts supplied by reference TRBV27 and TRBJ1-4, is EAQVTQNPRYLITVTGKKLTVTCSQNMNHEYMSWYRQDPGLGLRQIYYSMNVEVTDKGDVPEGYKVSRKEKRNFPLILESPSPNQTSLYFCASSLREGEKLFFGSGTQLSVL.

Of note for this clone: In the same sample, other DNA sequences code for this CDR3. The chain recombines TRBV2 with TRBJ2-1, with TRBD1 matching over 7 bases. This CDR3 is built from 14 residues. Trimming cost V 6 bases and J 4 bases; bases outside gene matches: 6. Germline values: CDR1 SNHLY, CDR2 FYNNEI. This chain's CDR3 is CASRGDSLYNEQFF. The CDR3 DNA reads TGTGCCAGCAGAGGGGACAGCCTATACAATGAGCAGTTCTTC.

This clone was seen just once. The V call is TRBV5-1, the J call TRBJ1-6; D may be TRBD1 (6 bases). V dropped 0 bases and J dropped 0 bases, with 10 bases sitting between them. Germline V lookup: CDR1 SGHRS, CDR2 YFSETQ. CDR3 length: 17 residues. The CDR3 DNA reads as TGCGCCAGCAGCTTGGGCGGACAGTACTCCTATAATTCACCCCTCCACTTT. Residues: CASSLGGQYSYNSPLHF. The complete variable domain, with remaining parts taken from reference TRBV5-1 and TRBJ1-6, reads KAGVTQTPRYLIKTRGQQVTLSCSPISGHRSVSWYQQTPGQGLQFLFEYFSETQRNKGNFPGRFSGRQFSNSRSEMNVSTLELGDSALYLCASSLGGQYSYNSPLHFGNGTRLTVT.

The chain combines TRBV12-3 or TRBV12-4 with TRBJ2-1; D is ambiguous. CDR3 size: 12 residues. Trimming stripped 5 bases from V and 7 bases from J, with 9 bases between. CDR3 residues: CASSGLGNEQFF. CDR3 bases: TGTGCCAGCAGTGGCTTGGGTAATGAGCAGTTCTTC.

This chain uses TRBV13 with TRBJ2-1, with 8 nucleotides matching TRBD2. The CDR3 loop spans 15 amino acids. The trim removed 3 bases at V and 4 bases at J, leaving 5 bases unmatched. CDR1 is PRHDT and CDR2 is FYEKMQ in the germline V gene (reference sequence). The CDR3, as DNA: TGTGCCAGCAGCTTTAGCGGGACCTGGTACAATGAGCAGTTCTTC. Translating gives CASSFSGTWYNEQFF.